The T cell receptor (beta chain) under discussion was sequenced for a study of cytomegalovirus exposure and HLA in healthy donors. Broader study findings: Among the most significant clusters, several appeared linked to common viral pathogens in a later analysis. According to an earlier analysis, most TCR beta V segments yielded productive rearrangements about 87% or about 30% of the time.

Trimming cost V 5 bases and J 7 bases, with 20 bases left between them. The CDR3 has 15 amino acids. CDR1 is SGHVS and CDR2 is FQNEAQ in the germline V gene. Use of 60 Vbeta and 13 Jbeta primers characterized the PCR. Original data processing: In a later analysis, the count reached 80 million or so unique TCR beta chains, with 10 million to 14 million shared. Only in-frame clones appear in the TCRdb table, and some are missing; sequencing was by immunoSEQ multiplex PCR. Clone size and the V and J calls come from that table; the DNA yielded D and trimming. The sample lists 200,000 or so clones, 78% occurring once. A few counts support this clone. Its antigen is currently unknown.

What was sequenced was PBMCs. The rearrangement links TRBV7-8 to TRBJ1-2; D is unresolved. The receptor was isolated from a woman aged 30 to 39 in good health and CMV-seropositive. The CDR3: CASSPRKITFPGYTF. CDR3 nucleotides: TGTGCCAGCAGCCCCAGAAAGATTACCTTTCCTGGCTACACCTTC.